The sequence of this T cell receptor beta chain was determined in a study of blood T cell repertoires in COVID-19. The wider study: Whether acute or convalescent, the COVID-19 samples came from the United States, Italy and Spain. PBMCs, B-cell-depleted T cells, or T cells provided the cDNA or gDNA that made up the material.

Here immunoSEQ multiplex PCR was the method, and the copy in TCRdb shows in-frame clones only, minus some. The table lists 110,000 or so clones, over 80% of them singletons, with 4.6% in the top ten. CDR3 length: 17 residues. Looked up from germline, CDR1 is MNHEY and CDR2 is SVGEGT. V shed 4 bases, J shed 1 base, and the junction held 6 bases outside the gene matches. The receptor was isolated from a woman aged 45 to 65 with acute or convalescent COVID-19. The sample comprised peripheral blood. This rearrangement joins TRBV6-2 or TRBV6-3 to TRBJ2-2, with 10 bases fitting TRBD2. CDR3 sequence reads: CASSSYSGGQNTGELFF. The CDR3 DNA reads TGTGCCAGCAGTTCGTATAGCGGGGGGCAGAACACCGGGGAGCTGTTTTTT.